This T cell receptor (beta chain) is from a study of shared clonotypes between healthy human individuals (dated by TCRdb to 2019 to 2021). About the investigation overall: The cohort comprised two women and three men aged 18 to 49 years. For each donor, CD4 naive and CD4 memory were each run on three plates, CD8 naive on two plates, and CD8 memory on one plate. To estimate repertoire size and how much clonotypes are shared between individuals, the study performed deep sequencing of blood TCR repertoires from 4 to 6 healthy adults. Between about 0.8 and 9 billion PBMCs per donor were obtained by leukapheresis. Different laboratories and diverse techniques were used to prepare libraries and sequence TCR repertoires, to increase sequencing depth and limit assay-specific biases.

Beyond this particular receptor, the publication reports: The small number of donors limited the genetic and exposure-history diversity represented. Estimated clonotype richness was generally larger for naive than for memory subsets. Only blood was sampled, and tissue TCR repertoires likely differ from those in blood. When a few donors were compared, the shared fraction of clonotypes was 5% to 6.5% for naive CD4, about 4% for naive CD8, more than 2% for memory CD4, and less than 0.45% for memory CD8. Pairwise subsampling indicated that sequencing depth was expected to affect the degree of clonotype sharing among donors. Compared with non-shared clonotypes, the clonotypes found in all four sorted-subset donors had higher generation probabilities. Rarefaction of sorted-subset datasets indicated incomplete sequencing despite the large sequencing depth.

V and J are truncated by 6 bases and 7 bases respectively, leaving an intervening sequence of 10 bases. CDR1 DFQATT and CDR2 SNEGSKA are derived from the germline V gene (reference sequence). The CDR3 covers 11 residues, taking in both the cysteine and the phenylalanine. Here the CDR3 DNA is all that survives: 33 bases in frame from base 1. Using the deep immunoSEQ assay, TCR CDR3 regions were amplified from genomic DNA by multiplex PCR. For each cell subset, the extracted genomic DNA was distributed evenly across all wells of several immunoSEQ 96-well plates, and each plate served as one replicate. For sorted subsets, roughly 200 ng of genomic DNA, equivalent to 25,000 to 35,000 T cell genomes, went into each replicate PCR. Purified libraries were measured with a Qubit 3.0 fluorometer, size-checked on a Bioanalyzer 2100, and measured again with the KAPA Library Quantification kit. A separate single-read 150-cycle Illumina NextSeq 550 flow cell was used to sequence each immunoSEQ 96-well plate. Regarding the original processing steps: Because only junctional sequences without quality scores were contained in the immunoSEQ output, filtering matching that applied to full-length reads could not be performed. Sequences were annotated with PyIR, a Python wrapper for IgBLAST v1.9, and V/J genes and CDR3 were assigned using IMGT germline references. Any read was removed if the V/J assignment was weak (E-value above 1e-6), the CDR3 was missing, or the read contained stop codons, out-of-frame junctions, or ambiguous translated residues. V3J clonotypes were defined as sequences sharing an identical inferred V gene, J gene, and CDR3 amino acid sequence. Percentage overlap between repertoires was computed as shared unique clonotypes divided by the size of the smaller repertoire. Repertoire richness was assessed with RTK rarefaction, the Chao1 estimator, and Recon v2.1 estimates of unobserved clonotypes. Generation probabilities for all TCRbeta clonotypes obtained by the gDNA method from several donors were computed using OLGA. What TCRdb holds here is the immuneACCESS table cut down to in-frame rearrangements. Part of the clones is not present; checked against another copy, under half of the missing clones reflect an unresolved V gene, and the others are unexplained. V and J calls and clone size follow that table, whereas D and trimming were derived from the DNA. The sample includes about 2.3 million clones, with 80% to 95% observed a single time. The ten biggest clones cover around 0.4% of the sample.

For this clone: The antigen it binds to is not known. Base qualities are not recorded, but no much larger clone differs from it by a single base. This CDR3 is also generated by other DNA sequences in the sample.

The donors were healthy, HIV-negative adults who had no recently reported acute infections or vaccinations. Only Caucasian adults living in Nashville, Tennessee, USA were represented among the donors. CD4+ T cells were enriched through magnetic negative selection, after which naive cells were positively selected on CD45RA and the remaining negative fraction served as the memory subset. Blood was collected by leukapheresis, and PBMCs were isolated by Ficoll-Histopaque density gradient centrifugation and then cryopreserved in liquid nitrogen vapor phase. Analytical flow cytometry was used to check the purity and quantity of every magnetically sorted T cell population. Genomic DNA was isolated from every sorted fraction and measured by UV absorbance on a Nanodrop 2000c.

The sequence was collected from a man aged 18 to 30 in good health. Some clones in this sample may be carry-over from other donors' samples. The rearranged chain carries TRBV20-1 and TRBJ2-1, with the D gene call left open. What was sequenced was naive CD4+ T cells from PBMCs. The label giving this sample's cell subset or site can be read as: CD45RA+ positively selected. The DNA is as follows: TGCAGTGCCCGGGCCCCGAATGAGCAGTTCTTC. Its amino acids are CSARAPNEQFF.